A selection of T cell receptor beta chains follows, all from one sample in a study of cytomegalovirus exposure and HLA in healthy donors. The data were produced by immunoSEQ multiplex PCR, yet TCRdb's version contains in-frame clones alone and is incomplete. The sample consists of around 190,000 clones, around three quarters of them appearing once. Sequenced material: PBMCs. The receptors were sampled from a man aged 35 to 55 in good health and CMV-seronegative. Both conserved end residues are part of each CDR3. A D gene is named only where the DNA matches it firmly. Rows give clone size only sometimes, using once, few, many, or a class for an expanded clone.

>TRBV5-1|-|TRBJ1-4|TRBD1
TGCGCCAGCAGCTCCACGGGACAGGGAGGAGAAAAACTGTTTTTT
CASSSTGQGGEKLFF
>TRBV6-4|-|TRBJ1-1|-
TGTGCCAGCAGTGACTCGAGGTTAGAGACGTTGAACACTGAAGCTTTCTTT
CASSDSRLETLNTEAFF
>TRBV7-8|-|TRBJ2-7|-
TGTGCCAGCAGCCCGCAGGGTAGTTCCTACGAGCAGTACTTC
CASSPQGSSYEQYF
>TRBV9|-|TRBJ2-7|TRBD1
TGTGCCAGCAGCGTAGGGGACAGGACAACCTACGAGCAGTACTTC
CASSVGDRTTYEQYF
>TRBV21-1|-|TRBJ2-1|-
TGTGCCAGCAGCAAAGTAAACAGGTCCCCGGGCCATGAGCAGTTCTTC
CASSKVNRSPGHEQFF
>TRBV25-1|-|TRBJ2-3|TRBD1
TGTGCCAGCATGGGGACAGGGGTTAGCACAGATACGCAGTATTTT
CASMGTGVSTDTQYF
>TRBV10-3|-|TRBJ1-1|-
TGTGCCATCAGTGGACAGAAGCGCTTGGGCACTGAAGCTTTCTTT
CAISGQKRLGTEAFF
>TRBV6-5|-|TRBJ1-4|TRBD1
TGTGCCAGCAGTACCGGGACAGGGAACGAACTGTTTTTT
CASSTGTGNELFF
>TRBV27|-|TRBJ2-7|TRBD1
TGTGCCAGCAGTCAACTTACAGGGGATTCGGGCTACGAGCAGTACTTC
CASSQLTGDSGYEQYF
>TRBV29-1|-|TRBJ2-1|TRBD1
TGCAGCGTTGAGGACAGGGTGCGGTACAATGAGCAGTTCTTC
CSVEDRVRYNEQFF
>TRBV27|few|TRBJ2-1|TRBD1
TGTGCCAGCAGCCCTGACAGGGGATCCTACAATGAGCAGTTCTTC
CASSPDRGSYNEQFF
>TRBV5-6|-|TRBJ1-5|-
TGTGCCAGCAGCTTGGGGGGGAGGGACAATCAGCCCCAGCATTTT
CASSLGGRDNQPQHF
>TRBV7-2|-|TRBJ2-3|TRBD2
TGTGCCAGCAGCTTCCCGGGACTAGCGGGGGGGGCTAGCCCAGATACGCAGTATTTT
CASSFPGLAGGASPDTQYF
>TRBV9|-|TRBJ1-2|TRBD1
TGTGCCAGCAGCGTAGGACAGGGGCATGGCTACACCTTC
CASSVGQGHGYTF
>TRBV27|-|TRBJ1-1|TRBD1
TGTGCCAGCAGCAGCGGGACAGGGAACACTGAAGCTTTCTTT
CASSSGTGNTEAFF
>TRBV7-3|-|TRBJ2-2|-
TGTGCCAGCAGCTTGTTCCGGACTGCAGCGAACACCGGGGAGCTGTTTTTT
CASSLFRTAANTGELFF
>TRBV14|-|TRBJ2-1|-
TGTGCCAGCAGCCAAGCCCAGGGATTCTACAATGAGCAGTTCTTC
CASSQAQGFYNEQFF
>TRBV12-5|-|TRBJ1-5|TRBD1
TGTGCTAGTGGTTTGGACATTCACCGGGACAGGGGGCTAATAGGCAATCAGCCCCAGCATTTT
CASGLDIHRDRGLIGNQPQHF
>TRBV10-3|-|TRBJ2-7|TRBD1
TGTGCCACCGGGGGACCTTGGGACAGGGGGTGGGACGAGCAGTACTTC
CATGGPWDRGWDEQYF
>TRBV2|once|TRBJ2-3|-
TGTGCCAGCAACCAACAGGGAACTAGCACAGATACGCAGTATTTT
CASNQQGTSTDTQYF
>TRBV5-4|-|TRBJ2-7|-
TGTGCCAGCAGCTCCCAGGGTAGCTACGAGCAGTACTTC
CASSSQGSYEQYF
>TRBV27|-|TRBJ2-7|TRBD2
TGTGCCAGCAGACGGACTAGCTCCTACGAGCAGTACTTC
CASRRTSSYEQYF
>TRBV5-1|-|TRBJ2-3|TRBD1
TGCGCCAGCAGCTGGTGGACAGGGAGTAGCACAGATACGCAGTATTTT
CASSWWTGSSTDTQYF
>TRBV15|few|TRBJ2-1|-
TGTGCCACCAGCAGAGATATGCGGCTCGGGAGTTACAATGAGCAGTTCTTC
CATSRDMRLGSYNEQFF
>TRBV5-4|-|TRBJ2-7|TRBD2
TGTGCCAGCAGCCCCCGGGAGGAGTTGGAGCAGTACTTC
CASSPREELEQYF
>TRBV11-3|-|TRBJ1-1|-
TGTGCCAGCAGCTCGGGATCGGGGGACGAAGCTTTCTTT
CASSSGSGDEAFF
>TRBV6-5|-|TRBJ1-2|TRBD1
TGTGCCAGCAGTTACTCGGCAGGGGGCTATGGCTACACCTTC
CASSYSAGGYGYTF
>TRBV27|few|TRBJ1-5|TRBD1
TGTGCCAGCAGGGACAGGAATCAGCCCCAGCATTTT
CASRDRNQPQHF
>TRBV9|few|TRBJ2-3|-
TGTGCCAGCAGTGTAGACAGGATCCCTACAGATACGCAGTATTTT
CASSVDRIPTDTQYF
>TRBV7-2|-|TRBJ2-7|-
TGTGCCAGCAGCTTAGGTTGGGGAGGCACCTACGAGCAGTACTTC
CASSLGWGGTYEQYF
>TRBV30|-|TRBJ2-7|-
TGTGCCTGGAGTCTAGCTACCTACGAGCAGTACTTC
CAWSLATYEQYF
>TRBV11-3|-|TRBJ2-7|-
TGTGCCAGCAGCTTAGATCGGATGGAGGTCTTC
CASSLDRMEVF
>TRBV5-1|-|TRBJ2-7|-
TGCGCCAGCAGCCAGGGCTTGTACGAGCAGTACTTC
CASSQGLYEQYF
>TRBV7-2|-|TRBJ1-1|-
TGTGCCAGCAGCATACTACAGGGTTCGGGGAACACTGAAGCTTTCTTT
CASSILQGSGNTEAFF
>TRBV14|-|TRBJ1-1|TRBD1
TGTGCCAGCAGCCCGACAGGGCGAGCGACTGAAGCTTTCTTT
CASSPTGRATEAFF
>TRBV4-3|-|TRBJ2-7|TRBD2
TGCGCCAGCAGCCAAGCGGAGGGGAGGGCCTACGAGCAGTACTTC
CASSQAEGRAYEQYF
>TRBV7-2|-|TRBJ2-1|TRBD2
TGTGCCAGCAGAACCGGGCTAGCGGCCTACAATGAGCAGTTCTTC
CASRTGLAAYNEQFF
>TRBV5-1|-|TRBJ1-1|TRBD1
TGCGCCAGCAGCTCCGGGACAGGGGCATTGAACACTGAAGCTTTCTTT
CASSSGTGALNTEAFF
>TRBV10-2|few|TRBJ2-1|-
TGCGCCAGCAGTAGCGAAGATAAGCAGTTCTTC
CASSSEDKQFF
>TRBV6-1|-|TRBJ1-5|-
TGTGCCAGCAGTGACTCAGGGCCTTACAATCAGCCCCAGCATTTT
CASSDSGPYNQPQHF
>TRBV2|-|TRBJ1-2|-
TGTGCCAGCAGTGATGACGGGGGAGAAGGCTACACCTTC
CASSDDGGEGYTF
>TRBV29-1|once|TRBJ2-7|TRBD2
TGCAGCGTTGTTGGGAGGGCCTACGAGCAGTACTTC
CSVVGRAYEQYF
>TRBV5-5|-|TRBJ2-1|TRBD2
TGTGCCAGCAGCCCCGGGACTAGAAGAGTGAATGAGCAGTTCTTC
CASSPGTRRVNEQFF
>TRBV9|-|TRBJ2-1|TRBD2
TGTGCCAGCAGCGTAGCCGGCGGGGGGGCTTGGAATGAGCAGTTCTTC
CASSVAGGGAWNEQFF
>TRBV10-3|-|TRBJ1-1|TRBD1
TGTGCCATCCTCCTGACAGGGGGTACTGAAGCTTTCTTT
CAILLTGGTEAFF
>TRBV5-1|few|TRBJ1-1|-
TGCGCCAGCAGCTTTCATACAGACATGAACACTGAAGCTTTCTTT
CASSFHTDMNTEAFF
>TRBV4-1|-|TRBJ2-7|TRBD1
TGCGCCAGCAGCCAAGGTAGACAGGGTTCTCGAGACGAGCAGTACTTC
CASSQGRQGSRDEQYF
>TRBV30|-|TRBJ2-5|-
TGTGCCTGGACGGTCCGGTACCAAGAGACCCAGTACTTC
CAWTVRYQETQYF
>TRBV30|once|TRBJ1-1|TRBD1
TGTGCCTGGGGACAGGGTCACACTGAAGCTTTCTTT
CAWGQGHTEAFF
>TRBV25-1|-|TRBJ2-7|-
TGTGCCAGCAGCATTCGAAGGGGGGGGTCCTACGAGCAGTACTTC
CASSIRRGGSYEQYF
>TRBV7-9|-|TRBJ1-6|-
TGTGCCAGCAGCTTTCAACAGAACTATAATTCACCCCTCCACTTT
CASSFQQNYNSPLHF
>TRBV6-1|-|TRBJ1-2|-
TGTGCCAGCAGTGAAGCGACAGTGGGCTACACCTTC
CASSEATVGYTF
>TRBV19|few|TRBJ1-6|-
TGTGCCAGCCAAGGGGCAGGTGATTCACCCCTCCACTTT
CASQGAGDSPLHF
>TRBV14|-|TRBJ2-3|TRBD2
TGTGCCAGCAGCCCGGGACTAGCGGGGTTCACAGATACGCAGTATTTT
CASSPGLAGFTDTQYF
>TRBV5-4|-|TRBJ1-3|-
TGTGCCAGCAGCTTGGCCGGGACACTTGGAAACACCATATATTTT
CASSLAGTLGNTIYF